This TCR beta chain was captured in a study of T cells after yellow fever vaccination. Many counts were recorded for this clonotype. Its target is not known. Study results and caveats: Among primary-vaccination clones, most reappeared after the booster, at around 97% for CD4 and under 90% for CD8.

Germline CDR1 DFQATT, CDR2 SNEGSKA (reference sequence). CDR3 length: 15 residues. V was clipped by 5 bases and J by 5 bases; unmatched bases: 11. TCR cDNA, made by 5'RACE template switching, carried an added universal primer site and UMIs. One entry per CDR3 protein, called by TCRdb with MiXCR from the 5' RACE reads. The data hold under 200,000 distinct CDR3 sequences, with approximately 10% observed a single time. The source was CD8+ T cells sorted from PBMCs, collected 15 days after the yellow fever booster vaccination. J is TRBJ2-3 and V is TRBV20-1; 9 nucleotides agree with TRBD2. This sequence was found in a man aged 18 to 29 who received the YFV17D yellow fever vaccine. The CDR3 is CSARVAGGLVDTQYF. For the CDR3, the DNA is TGCAGTGCTCGGGTGGCGGGGGGGCTTGTAGATACGCAGTATTTT.